The sequence of this TCR beta chain was determined in a study of blood T cells in healthy people across ages. General study results and limits: Diversity of TCR beta correlated strongly with naive T cell percentage. The unknown donor CMV status may have confounded expanded clonotype changes. A roughly linear fall in TCR beta diversity per million T cells was seen with increasing age.

Worth noting for this clonotype: As yet, its antigen is unknown.

Together with a sample-barcoded 5' primer, a J-beta primer mix was included in a second PCR lasting about 6 to 12 cycles. The template-switch adaptor, which had 12 random nucleotides, put a tag on each cDNA molecule. TCRdb processed the 5' RACE reads anew with MiXCR; each CDR3 protein has one entry. The sample has some 1,800,000 distinct CDR3 sequences; around 42% are singletons. Trimming shortened V by 5 bases and J by 10 bases, and 17 bases separated the two germline ends. CDR1 is SGHTA and CDR2 is FQGNSA in the germline V gene. The CDR3 runs to 13 residues. The chain links TRBV7-2 to TRBJ2-5; D is uncertain. The receptor was isolated from a human donor in good health. The sample comprised blood. CDR3 in amino acids: CASSRSIQWDQYF. The DNA for the CDR3 is TGTGCCAGCAGCCGTTCCATTCAGTGGGACCAGTACTTC.